Shown below are 3 T cell receptor beta chains from a single sample sequenced in a study of CD4 T cells in relation to SARS-CoV-2 and coronaviruses (dated by TCRdb to the early 2020s). No antigen has been assigned to these receptors. Libraries were constructed by the immunoSEQ multiplex PCR assay. TCRdb retrieved this table from immuneACCESS and kept in-frame rearrangements only. Not all clones are present; in checked studies, unresolved V genes account for under half, and no reason is known for the remainder. Within this sample are around 15,000 clones, with about 78% of them counted one time only. More than 7.5% of the sample is taken by the ten largest. CD4+ T cells from unexposed donors were collected before the COVID-19 pandemic (2011-2018). After about 10 days of culture, CD4+ T cells were isolated with the EasySep CD4+ T cell isolation kit. The sequencing sample was made of CD4+ T cells from PBMCs, cultured in vitro. All receptors derive from a human donor in good health.

The chain carries TRBV30 and TRBJ1-3; D is uncertain. V gave up 0 bases and J gave up 0 bases, with 12 bases separating them. This CDR3 region has 16 residues. The V gene's germline CDR1 is GTSNPN and CDR2 SVGIG (reference sequence). The CDR3: CAWSVLSTVSGNTIYF. CDR3 coding DNA: TGTGCCTGGAGTGTACTATCGACCGTCTCTGGAAACACCATATATTTT. The variable domain in full, with the rest retrieved from reference TRBV30 and TRBJ1-3, is SQTIHQWPATLVQPVGSPLSLECTVEGTSNPNLYWYRQAAGRGLQLLFYSVGIGQISSEVPQNLSASRPQDRQFILSSKKLLLSDSGFYLCAWSVLSTVSGNTIYFGEGSWLTVV.

This clone was detected only a few times. The V call is TRBV9, the J call TRBJ1-3; D call uncertain. Germline loops: CDR1 SGDLS, CDR2 YYNGEE. V was shortened by 0 bases and J by 0 bases, with 10 bases between the two germline ends. The CDR3 has 16 amino acids. CDR3 loop: CASSVAVRNSGNTIYF. In DNA form, the CDR3 reads TGTGCCAGCAGCGTAGCAGTAAGGAACTCTGGAAACACCATATATTTT.

This sequence joins TRBV30 and TRBJ1-2; D is unresolved. The CDR3 is made up of 13 amino acids. With 3 bases removed from V and 0 bases from J, the gap between germline ends came to 8 bases. The V gene's germline CDR1 is GTSNPN and CDR2 SVGIG (reference sequence). In nucleotides, the CDR3 is TGTGCCTGGAGGGACGGCGCTAACTATGGCTACACCTTC. It is translated as CAWRDGANYGYTF.